Below are 23 T cell receptor beta chains sequenced from a single sample in a study of tumor-infiltrating lymphocytes in primary liver carcinoma. Germline DNA was also extracted, with blood RNA taken from unsorted whole blood. From approximately 500 ng total RNA, TCR beta cDNA was generated with a primer in the constant region. Library construction for TCR beta comprised three nested multiplex PCR rounds performed with slightly modified ARM-PCR. A C-beta reverse primer was combined with TRBV1-TRBV30 forward primers in the first two PCR rounds, and each round had roughly 11 cycles. TCRdb passed the multiplex PCR reads through MiXCR, listing each CDR3 protein once. The sample has hundreds of thousands of distinct CDR3 sequences, approximately 60% seen once; the top ten hold approximately 9%. The specimen was peripheral blood. Receptor source: a man between 35 and 55 years old with primary liver carcinoma and hepatitis B virus infection.

This clonotype was recorded many times. The V gene is TRBV7-9, the J gene TRBJ2-2; D remains ambiguous. V was trimmed by 6 bases and J by 8 bases, leaving 4 bases between them. Per the germline V gene, CDR1 is SEHNR and CDR2 is FQNEAQ (reference sequence). CDR3 size: 10 residues. Written as DNA, the CDR3 is TGTGCCAGCAGTCAGGGGGAGCTGTTTTTT. Its protein is CASSQGELFF.

This clonotype was recorded many times. V gene TRBV29-1 combines with J gene TRBJ2-3; D possibly corresponds to TRBD1 (5 bases). CDR3 size: 12 residues. The germline CDR1 and CDR2 sequences are SQVTM and ANQGSEA. The ends were cut back, 6 bases at V and 2 bases at J, with 9 bases in the middle. DNA of the CDR3: TGCAGCGTCCCGGACAACACAGATACGCAGTATTTT. This translates into CSVPDNTDTQYF.

This chain joins TRBV4-1 and TRBJ2-7; 11 bases line up with TRBD1. Germline values: CDR1 MGHRA, CDR2 YSYEKL. There are 15 residues in the CDR3. With 2 bases clipped from V and 8 bases from J, the junction kept 8 bases outside the gene matches. CDR3 sequence reads: CASSQSRTGGNKQYF. The CDR3 bases are TGCGCCAGCAGCCAATCTCGGACAGGGGGCAACAAGCAGTACTTC.

Of note for this clonotype: A much larger clone lies one base from this, so it may be a read error. The genes are TRBV6-1 and TRBJ2-7; possibly TRBD1 for D (5 bases). The germline gives CDR1 MNHNS, CDR2 SASEGT. The CDR3 sequence is 15 residues long. V was cut by 7 bases and J by 2 bases, with 18 bases left in between. The CDR3 is CASNVYETVTYEQYF. The CDR3 DNA reads as TGTGCCAGCAATGTTTACGAGACAGTTACCTACGAGCAGTACTTC.

Note on this clonotype: Likely a read error: the CDR3 ends without its conserved phenylalanine or tryptophan. The chain employs TRBV28 and TRBJ2-7, with 10 bases matching TRBD1. J lost 4 bases, V lost 7 bases, and 4 bases had no gene match. The germline V gene encodes CDR1 MDHEN and CDR2 SYDVKM. CDR3 length: 13 residues. The CDR3 bases are TGTGCCAGCAAAGACAGGGGGCCTTACGAGCAGTACCTC. It codes for CASKDRGPYEQYL.

With respect to this clonotype: This may arise from a read error, as a much more abundant clone is one base away. The chain employs TRBV29-1 and TRBJ2-1; 7 nucleotides align to TRBD1. After removal of 7 bases from V and 6 bases from J, the junction contained 12 bases not matched to a gene. CDR3 length: 14 amino acids. Germline lookup yields CDR1 SQVTM and CDR2 ANQGSEA. This CDR3 reads CSAPGTEKGNEQFF. For the CDR3, the DNA is TGCAGCGCCCCCGGGACAGAGAAGGGCAATGAGCAGTTCTTC.

J is TRBJ1-3 and V is TRBV6-1, with D uncertain. Germline assignment: CDR1 MNHNS and CDR2 SASEGT. The CDR3 is 16 amino acids. V lost 2 bases and J 3 bases, leaving 14 bases between the germline ends. The CDR3 sequence: CASSESGTRSGNTIYF. CDR3 nucleotides: TGTGCCAGCAGTGAATCGGGAACAAGGAGTGGAAACACCATATATTTT.

This clonotype came up once. With a much larger clone just one base away, this may be a read error. The chain combines TRBV12-3 or TRBV12-4 with TRBJ2-2; D is perhaps TRBD2 (6 bases). The CDR3 contains 13 residues. CDR3 amino acids: CASSSLHGGKLFF. In DNA form, the CDR3 reads TGTGCCAGCAGTTCCCTACACGGCGGGAAGCTGTTTTTT.

V is TRBV28 and J is TRBJ2-1; D might be TRBD2 (6 bases). Germline loops: CDR1 MDHEN, CDR2 SYDVKM. The CDR3 is made up of 15 amino acids. Trimming stripped 5 bases from V and 5 bases from J, with 16 bases between. Here the CDR3 reads CASSLRTGSNNEQFF. The CDR3 DNA follows: TGTGCCAGCAGTCTCCGGACCGGGAGTAACAATGAGCAGTTCTTC. Filled out from reference TRBV28 and TRBJ2-1, the complete variable domain reads DVKVTQSSRYLVKRTGEKVFLECVQDMDHENMFWYRQDPGLGLRLIYFSYDVKMKEKGDIPEGYSVSREKKERFSLILESASTNQTSMYLCASSLRTGSNNEQFFGPGTRLTVL.

For this clonotype: This may stem from a read error, because a much larger clone lies one nucleotide away. The chain combines TRBV30 with TRBJ1-1, with a possible D match to TRBD1 (5 bases). This CDR3 is 15 amino acids long. Germline loops: CDR1 GTSNPN, CDR2 SVGIG (reference sequence). This CDR3 reads CACTGRASMNTGAFF. The CDR3 nucleotides read TGTGCCTGTACGGGCAGGGCATCCATGAACACTGGAGCTTTCTTT.

The chain has TRBV28 and TRBJ2-7, with D maybe TRBD1 (5 bases). This CDR3 is 15 amino acids long. V was cut by 6 bases and J by 2 bases, with 17 bases left in between. The V gene's germline CDR1 is MDHEN and CDR2 SYDVKM. CDR3 sequence (DNA): TGTGCCAGCAGCATCCCCAGGGTAATCACCTACGAGCAGTACTTC. This codes for CASSIPRVITYEQYF.

Turning to this clonotype: This may stem from a read error, because a much larger clone lies one nucleotide away. This chain connects TRBV10-3 to TRBJ2-1; no clear D gene. Germline values: CDR1 ENHRY, CDR2 SYGVKD. The CDR3 length is 19 residues. In DNA form, the CDR3 reads TGTGCCATCGGCCTCCCCAAGACCTCCACAACTACCGTCTACAATGAGAAGTTCTTC. Translating gives CAIGLPKTSTTTVYNEKFF.

The rearrangement links TRBV6-6 to TRBJ2-1, with D possibly being TRBD2 (6 bases). Germline CDR1 MNHNY, CDR2 SVGAGI (reference sequence). CDR3 size: 13 residues. Trimming removed 7 bases from V and 6 bases from J, with 13 bases in between. CDR3 residues: CASTLGLGNEQFF. The CDR3 DNA reads TGTGCCAGCACCCTGGGACTTGGCAATGAGCAGTTCTTC.

The chain has TRBV6-1 and TRBJ2-1; 8 nucleotides agree with TRBD1. CDR3 length: 12 amino acids. From germline, CDR1 is MNHNS and CDR2 SASEGT. V shed 6 bases, J shed 8 bases, and the junction held 3 bases outside the gene matches. The CDR3 loop is CASRQGADEQFF. For the CDR3, the DNA is TGTGCCAGCAGGCAGGGGGCCGATGAGCAGTTCTTC.

This clonotype was recorded many times. The chain is built from TRBV6-1 and TRBJ1-5, with 10 bases lining up with TRBD1. The CDR3 is 13 amino acids. Germline CDR1 is MNHNS and CDR2 is SASEGT. Unmatched junction bases numbered 1, after V lost 6 bases and J lost 5 bases. The CDR3 DNA sequence: TGTGCCAGCAGAGGGACAGGGGATCAGCCCCAGCATTTT. This encodes CASRGTGDQPQHF.

V and J are TRBV24-1 and TRBJ2-1, with 7 bases matching TRBD1. CDR1 is KGHDR, CDR2 SFDVKD, per germline. This CDR3 has 17 amino acids. The ends lost 3 bases at V and 2 bases at J; junction bases unmatched: 9. The CDR3 sequence: CATSDRHRQGPYNEQFF. In DNA form, the CDR3 reads TGTGCCACCAGTGATCGGCACCGACAGGGCCCCTACAATGAGCAGTTCTTC.

As regards this clonotype: It is likely a read error, because the conserved phenylalanine at the end of the CDR3 is missing. The V call is TRBV29-1, the J call TRBJ2-5; TRBD1 or TRBD2 may be the D gene (6 bases each). Per the germline V gene, CDR1 is SQVTM and CDR2 is ANQGSEA. The CDR3 covers 16 residues. Trimming pared 0 bases from V and 7 bases from J, leaving 21 bases between. The CDR3 nucleotides read TGCAGCGTTGAAGATCTTCTGCTAGGGGGGCGGGGGACCCAGTACCTC. Its translation: CSVEDLLLGGRGTQYL.

For this clonotype: The junction departs from germline at one end; a sequencing error may be responsible. The chain joins TRBV12-3 or TRBV12-4 to TRBJ1-3; maybe TRBD1 (6 bases). The CDR3 contains 15 residues. CDR3 DNA: TGTGCCAGCAGTTTACCGGGGGGCTCTGGAAACACCATGTATTTT. Its translation: CASSLPGGSGNTMYF.

About this clonotype itself: A clone one base away is much larger, so this may be a read error. This chain uses TRBV6-1 with TRBJ2-3; D is possibly TRBD1 (6 bases). Germline CDR1 MNHNS, CDR2 SASEGT. CDR3 length: 14 residues. The CDR3 region is CASNGVQRTDMQYF. The CDR3 nucleotides are TGTGCCAGCAACGGAGTGCAGAGGACAGATATGCAGTATTTT.

Regarding this clonotype: This may be a read error, as it is one base from a much larger clone. In this CDR3 the conserved last residue, phenylalanine or tryptophan, is missing, so a read error is likely. The V call is TRBV12-3 or TRBV12-4, the J call TRBJ2-1; D gene ambiguous. CDR3 size: 14 residues. Deletions cut 3 bases from V and 6 bases from J, with 12 bases between. Here the CDR3 reads CASSFSALINEQFI. The CDR3 DNA reads as TGTGCCAGCAGTTTCTCAGCTCTAATCAATGAGCAGTTCATC.

The sample holds one count of this clonotype. The J gene is TRBJ1-5, the V gene TRBV4-2; possible D gene TRBD1, 6 bases. Germline V CDR1 and CDR2: LGHNA, YNFKEQ. Trimming took off 10 bases at V and 0 bases at J, with 19 bases between the two ends. CDR3 size: 16 residues. CDR3 loop: CAISQGAGDSNQPQHF. Written as DNA, the CDR3 is TGTGCCATTAGCCAAGGGGCAGGGGATAGCAATCAGCCCCAGCATTTT.

This clonotype was recorded many times. The gene calls are TRBV10-3 and TRBJ2-7; TRBD2 agrees at 10 bases. CDR3 length: 14 residues. Germline lookup yields CDR1 ENHRY and CDR2 SYGVKD. With V trimmed by 2 bases and J by 4 bases, 2 bases remained unmatched. The CDR3 sequence: CAISERAGGYEQYF. In nucleotides, the CDR3 is TGTGCCATCAGTGAGCGAGCGGGAGGGTACGAGCAGTACTTC.

On this clonotype: This may arise from a read error, as a much more abundant clone is one base away. The gene calls are TRBV4-2 and TRBJ2-1, with TRBD1 matching over 9 bases. Germline V CDR1 and CDR2: LGHNA, YNFKEQ. The CDR3 sequence is 15 residues long. After removal of 7 bases from V and 2 bases from J, the junction contained 6 bases not matched to a gene. The CDR3 nucleotides are TGTGCCAGCAACCAGGGACAGGGCACCTACAATGAGCAGTTCTTC. Protein: CASNQGQGTYNEQFF.